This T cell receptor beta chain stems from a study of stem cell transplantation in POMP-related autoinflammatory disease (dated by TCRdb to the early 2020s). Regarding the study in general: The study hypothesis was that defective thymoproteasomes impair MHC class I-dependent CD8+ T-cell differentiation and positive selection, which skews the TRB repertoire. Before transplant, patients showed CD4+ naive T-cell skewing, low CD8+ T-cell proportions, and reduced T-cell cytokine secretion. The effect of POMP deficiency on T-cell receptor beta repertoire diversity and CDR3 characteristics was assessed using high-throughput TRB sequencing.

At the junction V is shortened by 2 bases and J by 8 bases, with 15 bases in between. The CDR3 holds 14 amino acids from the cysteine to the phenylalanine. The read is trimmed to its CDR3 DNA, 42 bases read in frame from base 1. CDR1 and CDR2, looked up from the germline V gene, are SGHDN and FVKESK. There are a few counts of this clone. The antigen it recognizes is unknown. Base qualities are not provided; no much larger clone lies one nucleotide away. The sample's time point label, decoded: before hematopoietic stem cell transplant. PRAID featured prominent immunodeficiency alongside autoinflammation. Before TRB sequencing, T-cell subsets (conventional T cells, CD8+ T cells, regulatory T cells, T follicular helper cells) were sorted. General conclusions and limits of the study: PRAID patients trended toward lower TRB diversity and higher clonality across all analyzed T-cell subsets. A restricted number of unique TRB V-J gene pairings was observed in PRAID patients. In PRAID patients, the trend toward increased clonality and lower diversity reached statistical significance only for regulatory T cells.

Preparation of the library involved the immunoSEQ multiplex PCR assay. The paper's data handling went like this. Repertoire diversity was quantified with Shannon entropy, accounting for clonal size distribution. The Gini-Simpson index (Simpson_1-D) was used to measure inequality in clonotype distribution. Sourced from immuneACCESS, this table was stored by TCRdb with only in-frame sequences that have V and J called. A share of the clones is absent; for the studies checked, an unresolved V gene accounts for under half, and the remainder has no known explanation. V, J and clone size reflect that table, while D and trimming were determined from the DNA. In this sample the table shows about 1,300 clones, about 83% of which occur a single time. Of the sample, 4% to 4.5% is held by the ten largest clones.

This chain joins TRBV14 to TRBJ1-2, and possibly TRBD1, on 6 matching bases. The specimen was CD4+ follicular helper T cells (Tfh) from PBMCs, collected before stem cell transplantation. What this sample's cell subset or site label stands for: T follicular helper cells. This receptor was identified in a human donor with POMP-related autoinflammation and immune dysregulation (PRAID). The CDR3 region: CASSQLQGLRGYTF. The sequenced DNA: TGTGCCAGCAGCCAACTCCAGGGGTTGCGAGGCTACACCTTC. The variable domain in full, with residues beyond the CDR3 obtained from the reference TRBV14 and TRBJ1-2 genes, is EAGVTQFPSHSVIEKGQTVTLRCDPISGHDNLYWYRRVMGKEIKFLLHFVKESKQDESGMPNNRFLAERTGGTYSTLKVQPAELEDSGVYFCASSQLQGLRGYTFGSGTRLTVV.